This T cell receptor beta chain stems from a study of Ad26.COV2.S vaccination and SARS-CoV-2 variants. Clones were read by immunoSEQ multiplex PCR, and TCRdb kept only the in-frame ones, dropping some. The repertoire has about 440,000 clones, 90% of them found once; the top ten carry roughly 4.3%. Documented treatment: some 20 received Ad26.COV2.S at low or high dose, single or two shots; several received placebo; per-sample allocation not given. Sampling occurred on day 63 after the first vaccine or placebo injection. Trimming took 4 bases from V and 4 from J, leaving 18 bases between them. The CDR3 is 15 amino acids. Per the germline V gene, CDR1 is GTSNPN and CDR2 is SVGIG (reference sequence).

This clonotype was obtained from a person between 18 and 60 years old who received the Ad26.COV2.S COVID-19 vaccine or a placebo. The V and J genes are TRBV30 and TRBJ2-3, with D possibly matching TRBD1 (5 bases). Sample: peripheral blood, taken in a trial of Ad26.COV2.S vaccine versus placebo. CDR3 residues: CAWTLGQGSSDTQYF. Here the CDR3 DNA reads TGTGCCTGGACCCTGGGGCAGGGCTCCTCAGATACGCAGTATTTT.